The 16 T cell receptor beta chains given below trace back to one sample, sequenced in a study of T-cell memory formation after mild COVID-19. TCRdb independently ran MiXCR on the 5' RACE reads; one entry per CDR3 protein. The data contain hundreds of thousands of distinct CDR3 sequences, roughly 20% of them seen just once; the ten biggest clones take up roughly 9.1%. Sequenced material: PBMCs or a T cell subset sorted from them (not recorded which). The source is an adult woman who had mild COVID-19 (a few samples of this study predate the infection). Cell type and time point are not known.

This chain joins TRBV12-3 or TRBV12-4 and TRBJ2-1; no reliable D call. V was cut by 4 bases and J by 13 bases, with 11 bases left in between. The CDR3 is 11 residues long. The CDR3 spells CASSSGPSQFF. The CDR3 DNA is TGTGCCAGCAGTTCCGGTCCATCCCAGTTCTTC.

This clonotype was seen only a few times. The rearrangement joins TRBV20-1 to TRBJ2-7; D is possibly TRBD2 (5 bases). The CDR3 length is 12 residues. Germline CDR1 is DFQATT and CDR2 is SNEGSKA (reference sequence). V was cut by 3 bases and J by 2 bases, with 8 bases left in between. The CDR3 sequence: CSASGSTYEQYF. The DNA for the CDR3 is TGCAGTGCTAGTGGGAGTACCTACGAGCAGTACTTC.

A word on this clonotype: One base away lies a much larger clone, so this may be a sequencing read error. The chain links TRBV12-3 or TRBV12-4 to TRBJ1-2, with 8 bases lining up with TRBD1. This CDR3 comprises 13 residues. Here the CDR3 reads CAGSLSGGNGYTF. Here the CDR3 DNA reads TGTGCCGGCAGTTTGTCAGGGGGCAATGGCTACACCTTC.

This clonotype was picked up a small number of times. The rearrangement uses TRBV13 and TRBJ2-7, with D perhaps TRBD1 (6 bases). This CDR3 has 14 residues. V was cut by 5 bases and J by 5 bases, with 16 bases left in between. Germline V gives CDR1 PRHDT, CDR2 FYEKMQ (reference sequence). The CDR3 region is CASSIRGTAHEQYF. The CDR3 coding sequence is TGTGCCAGCAGCATCAGGGGTACGGCTCACGAGCAGTACTTC.

This clonotype has only a few counts. The J gene is TRBJ1-2, the V gene TRBV15; TRBD1 is a possible D gene (5 bases). Germline V gene lookup returns CDR1 LNHNV and CDR2 YYDKDF (reference sequence). The V and J ends lost 7 bases and 7 bases respectively, with 16 bases between them. This CDR3 is 13 amino acids long. The DNA for the CDR3 is TGTGCCACCACCCAGGGTACAGAGGTTGGCTACACCTTC. Its translation: CATTQGTEVGYTF.

This clonotype was seen a handful of times. The rearrangement joins TRBV15 to TRBJ1-5; D may be TRBD1 (5 bases). Germline values: CDR1 LNHNV, CDR2 YYDKDF (reference sequence). There are 14 residues in the CDR3. Trimming left V 6 bases short and J 3 bases short, with 12 bases between. The CDR3 loop is CATRRKGPNQPQHF. In DNA, the CDR3 is TGTGCCACCAGAAGGAAGGGACCCAATCAGCCCCAGCATTTT.

The rearrangement joins TRBV5-1 to TRBJ2-7, with a tentative D call TRBD2 (6 bases). The V and J ends lost 5 bases and 2 bases respectively, with 14 bases between them. The CDR3 covers 14 residues. Looked up from germline, CDR1 is SGHRS and CDR2 is YFSETQ. CDR3 coding DNA: TGCGCCAGCAGTTCGAGCGGGCCACCCTACGAGCAGTACTTC. Amino acid sequence: CASSSSGPPYEQYF.

The chain has TRBV7-8 and TRBJ2-3; 10 bases agree with TRBD2. With 5 bases clipped from V and 3 bases from J, the junction kept 11 bases outside the gene matches. CDR3 size: 17 residues. Germline V gene sequence: CDR1 SGHVS, CDR2 FQNEAQ. The CDR3 region is CASSRRGSGRGTDTQYF. CDR3 DNA sequence: TGTGCCAGCAGCCGGAGAGGAAGCGGGAGGGGAACAGATACGCAGTATTTT.

Only a few counts were recorded for this clonotype. The chain combines TRBV23-1 with TRBJ2-3; D uncertain. TRBV23-1 is classed as an ORF, of uncertain function. V shed 9 bases and J shed 5 bases, with 6 bases lying between them. The CDR3 sequence is 10 residues long. CDR3 DNA: TGCGCCAGATACGGAGATACGCAGTATTTT. As protein: CARYGDTQYF.

This clonotype has a handful of counts. The chain has TRBV15 and TRBJ2-3; D unclear. The germline V gene encodes CDR1 LNHNV and CDR2 YYDKDF (reference sequence). Trimming pared 3 bases from V and 0 bases from J, leaving 4 bases between. The CDR3 consists of 13 residues. CDR3 DNA sequence: TGTGCCACCAGCAGGATTAGCACAGATACGCAGTATTTT. It translates to CATSRISTDTQYF.

In its sample, this clonotype was seen a few times. The V gene is TRBV18, the J gene TRBJ1-2; no clear D gene. This CDR3 is 16 amino acids long. The V and J ends lost 2 bases and 1 base respectively, with 14 bases between them. CDR1 and CDR2 from the germline V gene are KGHSH and LQKENI. The CDR3 loop reads CASSPFASAFNYGYTF. CDR3 sequence (DNA): TGTGCCAGCTCACCATTCGCGTCAGCCTTTAACTATGGCTACACCTTC.

V and J are TRBV7-8 and TRBJ2-1; possible D gene TRBD2, 6 bases. CDR3 length equals 17 residues. Germline CDR1 is SGHVS and CDR2 is FQNEAQ. Trimming took 5 bases from V and 0 from J, leaving 17 bases between them. CDR3 sequence: CASSPSGLPTSYNEQFF. The CDR3 nucleotides read TGTGCCAGCAGCCCATCAGGACTACCCACCTCCTACAATGAGCAGTTCTTC.

The CDR3 region is CASSPQGSDYNEQFF. CDR3 sequence (DNA): TGTGCCAGTAGTCCACAGGGGTCTGATTACAATGAGCAGTTCTTC. V is TRBV19 and J is TRBJ2-1, with 7 bases that match TRBD1. The length of the CDR3 is 15 residues. From germline, CDR1 is LNHDA and CDR2 SQIVND (reference sequence). The V gene end was trimmed by 5 bases and the J gene end by 4 bases; junction bases not matched to a gene: 8.

The V and J genes are TRBV5-1 and TRBJ2-5; a weak D match, TRBD2 (5 bases). V was trimmed by 0 bases and J by 5 bases, leaving 17 bases between them. This CDR3 contains 16 residues. Germline loops: CDR1 SGHRS, CDR2 YFSETQ. CDR3 coding DNA: TGCGCCAGCAGCTTGGCCCTGACCAGCGCGGGTGAGACCCAGTACTTC. Translating it yields CASSLALTSAGETQYF. Looking up the rest from reference TRBV5-1 and TRBJ2-5 gives the full variable domain: KAGVTQTPRYLIKTRGQQVTLSCSPISGHRSVSWYQQTPGQGLQFLFEYFSETQRNKGNFPGRFSGRQFSNSRSEMNVSTLELGDSALYLCASSLALTSAGETQYFGPGTRLLVL.

V gene TRBV6-2 or TRBV6-3 combines with J gene TRBJ2-3, with TRBD2 matching 7 bases. Per the germline V gene, CDR1 is MNHEY and CDR2 is SVGEGT. The CDR3 is made up of 14 amino acids. The trim removed 5 bases at V and 2 bases at J, leaving 4 bases unmatched. CDR3 in DNA: TGTGCCAGCAGTGGGGGGGGTCACACAGATACGCAGTATTTT. It translates to CASSGGGHTDTQYF.

A few counts support this clonotype. The chain links TRBV27 to TRBJ1-2, with D unclear. The CDR3 runs to 15 residues. CDR1 is MNHEY and CDR2 is SMNVEV in the germline V gene (reference sequence). Trimming took off 6 bases at V and 8 bases at J, with 22 bases between the two ends. The chain's CDR3 is CASRGMPMELGGYTF. CDR3 DNA: TGTGCCAGCAGAGGGATGCCAATGGAACTGGGAGGCTACACCTTC.